This is a list of T cell receptor beta chains from one sample in a study of OX40 agonist ivuxolimab in advanced cancers. Clones were read by immunoSEQ multiplex PCR, and TCRdb kept only the in-frame ones, dropping some. This table holds about 72,000 clones, around 83% found once. Specimen: CD4+ or CD8+ T cells sorted from blood, collected in a trial of the OX40 agonist ivuxolimab. Every receptor here comes from an adult with an advanced solid tumor such as melanoma, head and neck, liver or kidney cancer. Both conserved end residues are part of each CDR3. Each record gives: D gene, clone size, V gene, J gene, CDR3 DNA, CDR3 protein. D genes are given only for firm matches. Not all rows give a size; the values are once, few, many and, for expanded clones, a class.

>TRBD1|.|TRBV7-8|TRBJ1-3
TGTGCCAGCAGCCTAGACAGGGCTGGAAACACCATATATTTT
CASSLDRAGNTIYF
>.|once|TRBV27|TRBJ2-2
TGTGCCAGCAGTTTAACGGGACGGACCACCGGGGAGCTGTTTTTT
CASSLTGRTTGELFF
>.|.|TRBV5-8|TRBJ2-2
TGTGCCAGCAGCTTAGGCAGGGGTGTGACCGGGGAGCTGTTTTTT
CASSLGRGVTGELFF
>TRBD1|few|TRBV2|TRBJ1-2
TGTGCCAGCAGGAGGGGACAGTACTATGGCTACACCTTC
CASRRGQYYGYTF
>TRBD1|.|TRBV28|TRBJ2-7
TGTGCCAGCAGAACAGGGGGCGCGTTGACGGGAGGATTTGACGAGCAGTACTTC
CASRTGGALTGGFDEQYF
>.|.|TRBV4-3|TRBJ1-3
TGCGCCAGCAGCCAAGTCGGGGAAACCATATATTTT
CASSQVGETIYF
>.|.|TRBV19|TRBJ2-7
TGTGCCAGTAAGGGCGGATGGACCTACGAGCAGTACTTC
CASKGGWTYEQYF
>.|.|TRBV19|TRBJ2-7
TGTGCCAGTCGTCCAGGGGATGCCTCCTACGAGCAGTACTTC
CASRPGDASYEQYF
>.|.|TRBV4-3|TRBJ2-7
TGCGCCAGCAGCCAAGATACCGGGAGAAGCTCCTACGAGCAGTACTTC
CASSQDTGRSSYEQYF
>.|.|TRBV21-1|TRBJ2-6
TGTGCCAGCAGCAAAGTATTCGGCGGGAGGGTAAACTCTGGGGCCAACGTCCTGACTTTC
CASSKVFGGRVNSGANVLTF
>TRBD2|.|TRBV7-2|TRBJ2-1
TGTGCCAGCAGCCGACGACTAGCAACAGTCAACAATGAGCAGTTCTTC
CASSRRLATVNNEQFF
>.|few|TRBV7-8|TRBJ2-1
TGTGCCAGCAGCCCCTTAACTTACAATGAGCAGTTCTTC
CASSPLTYNEQFF
>.|.|TRBV2|TRBJ1-4
TGTGCCAGCAGTGAAACGACTTCGGTGTTTTTT
CASSETTSVFF
>.|few|TRBV28|TRBJ2-7
TGTGCCAGCAGTACCGGGACCGGATCCTACGAGCAGTACTTC
CASSTGTGSYEQYF
>.|once|TRBV5-1|TRBJ2-2
TGCGCCAGCAGCTTGAGGGGGGCCTCATGGAACACCGGGGAGCTGTTTTTT
CASSLRGASWNTGELFF
>TRBD2|.|TRBV6-6|TRBJ2-7
TGTGCCAGCAGTAAATGGACTAGCAGCGAGCAGTACTTC
CASSKWTSSEQYF
>.|.|TRBV28|TRBJ1-5
TGTGCCACCATGAAGAATCAGCCCCAGCATTTT
CATMKNQPQHF
>.|once|TRBV7-6|TRBJ1-1
TGTGCCAGCAGTCAATGGAACACTGAAGCTTTCTTT
CASSQWNTEAFF
>TRBD2|once|TRBV19|TRBJ2-1
TGTGCCAGTAGGATAGCGGGAGGTCGCTACAATGAGCAGTTCTTC
CASRIAGGRYNEQFF
>.|.|TRBV19|TRBJ1-5
TGTGCCAGTAGTATAGCCGGGCCACCCGATCAGCCCCAGCATTTT
CASSIAGPPDQPQHF
>.|.|TRBV18|TRBJ2-5
TGTGCCAGCGGGCGGATCCAAGAGACCCAGTACTTC
CASGRIQETQYF
>TRBD2|.|TRBV7-8|TRBJ2-3
TGTGCCAGCAGCTCGCGGACGGGGAGGGGCACAGATACGCAGTATTTT
CASSSRTGRGTDTQYF
>TRBD2|.|TRBV5-1|TRBJ2-3
TGCGCCAGCAGCTTGAGAGCCGGGAGGGCCACAGATACGCAGTATTTT
CASSLRAGRATDTQYF
>.|.|TRBV5-1|TRBJ2-5
TGCGCCAGCAGCGTTGATAGCGGACAAGAGACCCAGTACTTC
CASSVDSGQETQYF
>.|.|TRBV5-1|TRBJ2-1
TGCGCCAGCAGCTTGGCCTTGGCTTTAAACAATGAGCAGTTCTTC
CASSLALALNNEQFF
>TRBD1|.|TRBV7-6|TRBJ2-5
TGTGCCAGCAGCTTATGGACAGGGGGCCAGTACTTC
CASSLWTGGQYF
>TRBD2|.|TRBV28|TRBJ2-7
TGTGCCAGCAGTTTAGGCGGGAGTAAATACGAGCAGTACTTC
CASSLGGSKYEQYF
>.|.|TRBV11-3|TRBJ2-7
TGTGCCAGCAGCTTATCATGGAACCCCGCCTACGAGCAGTACTTC
CASSLSWNPAYEQYF
>.|.|TRBV7-2|TRBJ2-7
TGTGCCAGCAGCGAGCGATTCCGGGACCCGGGCCACGAGCAGTACTTC
CASSERFRDPGHEQYF
>TRBD2|.|TRBV2|TRBJ2-7
TGTGCCAGCAGTGATCCCCTAGCGGGAGCTCGGGAGCAGTACTTC
CASSDPLAGAREQYF
>.|.|TRBV23-1|TRBJ1-3
TGCGCCAGCATCCCGGACCAGGGGAGAGGGTATACCTTAAGCTCTGGAAACACCATATATTTT
CASIPDQGRGYTLSSGNTIYF
>.|.|TRBV27|TRBJ2-3
TGTGCCAGCAGTCTGTCCGGCGGTACGCAGTATTTT
CASSLSGGTQYF
>.|.|TRBV6-5|TRBJ1-1
TGTGCCAGCCAAGAAGGGGACACTGAAGCTTTCTTT
CASQEGDTEAFF
>TRBD2|.|TRBV9|TRBJ2-6
TGTGCCAGCAGCCCCGTACGGGAGGGATCTGGGGCCAACGTCCTGACTTTC
CASSPVREGSGANVLTF
>.|.|TRBV15|TRBJ1-4
TGTGCCACCAGCAACCGACTCCCGGGAGAAAAACTGTTTTTT
CATSNRLPGEKLFF
>.|once|TRBV19|TRBJ2-5
TGTGCCAGTAGTGATATGGGGAGGGAGACCCAGTACTTC
CASSDMGRETQYF
>.|.|TRBV7-2|TRBJ2-7
TGTGCCAGCAGCTTAAACTCCCGTGAGCAGTACTTC
CASSLNSREQYF
>.|.|TRBV5-1|TRBJ1-2
TGCGCCAGCAGCTTGGGAGGGGGCTATGGCTACACCTTC
CASSLGGGYGYTF
>TRBD1|.|TRBV19|TRBJ1-3
TGTGCCAGTAGTAGAATCTCCCTCAGGGGGCTGGAGGGAAACACCATATATTTT
CASSRISLRGLEGNTIYF